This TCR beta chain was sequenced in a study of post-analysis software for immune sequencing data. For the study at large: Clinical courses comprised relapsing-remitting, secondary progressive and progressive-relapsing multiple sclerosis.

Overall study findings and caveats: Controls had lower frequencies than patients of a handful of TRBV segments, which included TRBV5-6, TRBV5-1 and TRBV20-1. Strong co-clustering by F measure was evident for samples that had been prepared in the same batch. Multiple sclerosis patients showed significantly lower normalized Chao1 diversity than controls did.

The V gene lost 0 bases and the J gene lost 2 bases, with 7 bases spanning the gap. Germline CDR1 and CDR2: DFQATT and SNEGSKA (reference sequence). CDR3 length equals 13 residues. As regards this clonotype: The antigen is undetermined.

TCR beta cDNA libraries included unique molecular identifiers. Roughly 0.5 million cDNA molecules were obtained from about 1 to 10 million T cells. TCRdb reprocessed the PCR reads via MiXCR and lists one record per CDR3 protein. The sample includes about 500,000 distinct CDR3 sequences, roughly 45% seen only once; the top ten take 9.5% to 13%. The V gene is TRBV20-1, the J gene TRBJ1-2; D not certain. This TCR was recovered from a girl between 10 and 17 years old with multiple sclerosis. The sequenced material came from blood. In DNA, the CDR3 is TGCAGTGCTAGAGATCCCAGAAACTATGGCTACACCTTC. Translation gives CSARDPRNYGYTF.